This T cell receptor (beta chain) was captured in a study of CD8 T cells in ankylosing spondylitis (dated by TCRdb to about 2017). Regarding the research as a whole: The study profiled T cell receptor beta repertoires in healthy donors and ankylosing spondylitis patients to find disease-linked TCR variants. The full study cohort was made up of 20 to 25 ankylosing spondylitis patients and roughly 100 healthy donors. Peripheral blood was sampled, and synovial fluid was also collected from ankylosing spondylitis patients.

This clonotype was seen more than once but under ten times. Its antigen is still unknown. The sample holds no much larger clone one base away, and base qualities are not on file. Overall study outcomes, separate from this receptor: In peripheral blood, the disease-linked clones were found at relatively low frequencies and had a CD8+ phenotype. Significant enrichment of the disease-linked clones was reported in matched synovial fluid samples from ankylosing spondylitis patients. Blood from ankylosing spondylitis patients appeared to be characterized by a TCR beta motif made up of seven or eight highly homologous amino acid variants. Some motif variants had previously been reported in the synovial fluid and blood of reactive arthritis patients, which suggests shared mechanisms of disease initiation.

From the germline V gene, CDR1 is SGHAT and CDR2 is FQNNGV. The CDR3, cysteine through phenylalanine, is 11 amino acids long. CDR3 DNA is the only sequence kept; it has 33 bases, read in frame from the first base. The trim is 5 bases for V and 8 bases for J, with a gap of 7 bases between the germline ends. Sequencer: Illumina HiSeq 2500. TCR beta libraries were prepared by quantitative 5'-RACE with molecular barcodes. The original pipeline was this. Disease-linked TCR variants were identified with a new computational method built on a probabilistic model of VDJ rearrangement. Using fastp at Q25 and MiXCR, TCRdb reprocessed the public reads and kept productive beta chains. Identical CDR3 protein sequences are pooled into one entry, listed with their most common genes and DNA. The V and J calls shown here were made by TCRdb, not taken from the authors' results. For this sample the table gives about 120,000 distinct CDR3 sequences, of which around 15% were detected only once. Around 3% of the sample is held by the ten biggest clonotypes.

Sequenced: blood, either unsorted or a sorted T cell fraction (not recorded which). Rearrangement joined TRBV11-2 to TRBJ2-1, with the D gene not confidently named. The source is a female donor with ankylosing spondylitis or in good health (not recorded which). The encoded CDR3 is CASSPYHEQFF. The nucleotide sequence is given as TGTGCCAGCAGCCCGTATCATGAGCAGTTCTTC. Full variable domain (CDR3 extended with the reference TRBV11-2 and TRBJ2-1 proteins): EAGVAQSPRYKIIEKRQSVAFWCNPISGHATLYWYQQILGQGPKLLIQFQNNGVVDDSQLPKDRFSAERLKGVDSTLKIQPAKLEDSAVYLCASSPYHEQFFGPGTRLTVL.